This T cell receptor beta chain appears in the sequencing data of a study of cytomegalovirus exposure and HLA in healthy donors. CDR3 size: 15 residues. The germline V gene encodes CDR1 LNHDA and CDR2 SQIVND (reference sequence). V shed 1 base, J shed 1 base, and the junction held 2 bases outside the gene matches. The study, taken as a whole, reports: TCR beta chains numbering some 160 were designated cytomegalovirus-associated. In an earlier analysis, about 87% or about 30%: the productive usage of most TCR beta V segments.

The primer mix had 60 Vbeta and 13 Jbeta primers. Measured with immunoSEQ multiplex PCR; TCRdb has only the in-frame clones, and not every one. The sample records approximately 100,000 clones, approximately 85% being singletons. Of note for this clone: The target antigen is unknown.

The specimen was PBMCs. V is TRBV19 and J is TRBJ2-5; 8 bases map to TRBD2. The receptor was isolated from a young man in good health and CMV-seronegative. CDR3 nucleotide sequence: TGTGCCAGTAGTATAGTGCTAGCGGGCCAAGAGACCCAGTACTTC. Protein: CASSIVLAGQETQYF.